This is a list of T cell receptor beta chains from one sample in a study of OX40 agonist ivuxolimab in advanced cancers. Measured with immunoSEQ multiplex PCR; TCRdb has only the in-frame clones, and not every one. The profile shows some 54,000 clones, 77% of them singletons. The sample in question was CD4+ or CD8+ T cells sorted from blood, obtained in a trial of the OX40 agonist ivuxolimab. Every receptor here comes from an adult with an advanced solid tumor such as melanoma, head and neck, liver or kidney cancer. Each CDR3 is given with its conserved first and last residue. D genes are given only for firm matches. Expanded clones get a size class; other rows say once, few or many, or leave the size out.

clone size	V gene	D gene	J gene	CDR3 protein	CDR3 DNA
few	TRBV5-1	TRBD2	TRBJ2-1	CASSLEAGYNEQFF	TGCGCCAGCAGCTTGGAAGCGGGATACAATGAGCAGTTCTTC
NA	TRBV7-5	NA	TRBJ2-1	CVRSLLASGVRDIGDEQFF	TGTGTCAGAAGCTTACTCGCTTCGGGGGTGAGGGACATTGGAGATGAGCAGTTCTTC
NA	TRBV2	TRBD1	TRBJ1-5	CASNRDRAGNQPQHF	TGTGCCAGCAATAGGGACAGGGCGGGCAATCAGCCCCAGCATTTT
NA	TRBV13	TRBD1	TRBJ1-2	CASSLGQLRDYGYTF	TGTGCCAGCAGCTTGGGACAGCTCCGGGACTATGGCTACACCTTC
NA	TRBV7-3	NA	TRBJ2-1	CASSLIRDNEQFF	TGTGCCAGCAGCTTAATTAGGGACAATGAGCAGTTCTTC
NA	TRBV7-7	TRBD1	TRBJ2-3	CASSPTGVGTDTQYF	TGTGCCAGCAGTCCCACAGGGGTGGGGACAGATACGCAGTATTTT
few	TRBV27	NA	TRBJ2-2	CASSFSGITGELFF	TGTGCCAGCAGTTTCTCAGGGATCACCGGGGAGCTGTTTTTT
NA	TRBV29-1	NA	TRBJ2-2	CSVDSEFGTGELFF	TGCAGCGTTGACTCAGAGTTCGGCACCGGGGAGCTGTTTTTT
NA	TRBV6-5	NA	TRBJ1-2	CASSPSANYGYTF	TGTGCCAGCAGCCCGTCTGCTAACTATGGCTACACCTTC
NA	TRBV4-2	TRBD1	TRBJ1-1	CASSQERGQLNTEAFF	TGTGCCAGCAGCCAAGAGAGGGGACAGTTGAACACTGAAGCTTTCTTT
NA	TRBV5-1	TRBD2	TRBJ2-1	CASTPSGRVNEQFF	TGCGCCAGCACCCCTAGCGGGAGGGTCAATGAGCAGTTCTTC
once	TRBV14	NA	TRBJ2-7	CASSQDRRQNYEQYF	TGTGCCAGCAGCCAAGATCGAAGACAGAACTACGAGCAGTACTTC
NA	TRBV19	TRBD1	TRBJ2-4	CASSPRQGIAKNIQYF	TGTGCCAGTAGTCCGCGACAGGGCATAGCCAAAAACATTCAGTACTTC
NA	TRBV11-1	TRBD1	TRBJ1-1	CASSFRDRNTEAFF	TGTGCCAGCAGCTTCCGGGACAGGAACACTGAAGCTTTCTTT
once	TRBV29-1	NA	TRBJ2-3	CSVAEGRADTQYF	TGCAGCGTTGCTGAGGGGCGGGCAGATACGCAGTATTTT
few	TRBV5-1	NA	TRBJ1-4	CASSLEPPATNEKLFF	TGCGCCAGCAGCTTAGAACCTCCGGCAACTAATGAAAAACTGTTTTTT
NA	TRBV28	TRBD1	TRBJ2-7	CASSLSGGIEQYF	TGTGCCAGCAGTCTCTCAGGGGGAATCGAGCAGTACTTC
NA	TRBV10-3	NA	TRBJ1-3	CAILTSSGNTIYF	TGTGCCATCTTGACTTCCTCTGGAAACACCATATATTTT
few	TRBV27	TRBD2	TRBJ2-7	CASSSGAISYEQYF	TGTGCCAGTTCTAGCGGAGCGATCTCCTACGAGCAGTACTTC
few	TRBV11-2	NA	TRBJ2-1	CASSPLLGGRINEQFF	TGTGCCAGCAGCCCCCTACTAGGAGGGAGGATCAATGAGCAGTTCTTC
NA	TRBV28	TRBD1	TRBJ1-2	CASSPDRAAYGYTF	TGTGCCAGCAGTCCGGACAGGGCGGCCTATGGCTACACCTTC
NA	TRBV6-5	TRBD2	TRBJ2-3	CASSGTRAGTDTQYF	TGTGCCAGCAGTGGGACCCGAGCGGGAACAGATACGCAGTATTTT
NA	TRBV19	TRBD1	TRBJ1-5	CASSRTGTDQPQHF	TGTGCCAGTAGTCGGACAGGGACAGATCAGCCCCAGCATTTT
NA	TRBV6-6	NA	TRBJ1-5	CASRKLDQPQHF	TGTGCCAGCAGGAAATTGGATCAGCCCCAGCATTTT
NA	TRBV7-2	TRBD2	TRBJ2-5	CASSIRAGEETQYF	TGTGCCAGCAGCATTAGAGCGGGGGAAGAGACCCAGTACTTC
once	TRBV6-1	NA	TRBJ1-3	CASSRGSGNTIYF	TGTGCCAGCAGTAGGGGCTCTGGAAACACCATATATTTT
NA	TRBV18	NA	TRBJ1-1	CASSLQGNTEAFF	TGTGCCAGCTCACTACAGGGGAACACTGAAGCTTTCTTT
NA	TRBV10-1	NA	TRBJ1-1	CASSVDRMNTEAFF	TGCGCCAGCAGTGTTGACAGGATGAACACTGAAGCTTTCTTT
NA	TRBV7-3	TRBD1	TRBJ1-2	CASSSQTGWGNYGYTF	TGTGCCAGCAGCTCCCAGACAGGGTGGGGGAACTATGGCTACACCTTC
NA	TRBV27	NA	TRBJ1-4	CASSLIGLDEKLFF	TGTGCCAGCAGTTTAATCGGACTTGATGAAAAACTGTTTTTT
few	TRBV15	TRBD1	TRBJ1-1	CATSRDRTGANTEAFF	TGTGCCACCAGCAGAGATAGGACAGGGGCGAACACTGAAGCTTTCTTT
NA	TRBV4-3	NA	TRBJ2-3	CASSQETPRTYSTDTQYF	TGCGCCAGCAGCCAAGAGACACCGCGGACATATAGCACAGATACGCAGTATTTT
many	TRBV5-1	NA	TRBJ2-3	CASSLGDYTDTQYF	TGCGCCAGCAGCTTGGGCGACTACACAGATACGCAGTATTTT
NA	TRBV7-8	TRBD1	TRBJ2-5	CASSLSLRGTGAQETQYF	TGTGCCAGCAGCTTAAGCTTGAGGGGGACAGGGGCTCAAGAGACCCAGTACTTC
NA	TRBV7-9	TRBD2	TRBJ2-2	CASSMTSGSVELFF	TGTGCCAGCAGCATGACTAGCGGGAGTGTCGAGCTGTTTTTT
NA	TRBV19	NA	TRBJ2-7	CASSNAQGTYEQYF	TGTGCCAGTAGTAACGCCCAGGGGACCTACGAGCAGTACTTC
once	TRBV6-1	TRBD1	TRBJ2-6	CASSEGGWDRETF	TGTGCCAGCAGTGAAGGGGGGTGGGACAGGGAGACTTTC
few	TRBV6-6	TRBD2	TRBJ2-1	CASSNSGSSYNEQFF	TGTGCCAGCAGTAACAGCGGGAGCTCCTACAATGAGCAGTTCTTC
NA	TRBV6-6	NA	TRBJ2-2	CASRTSQGSAGELFF	TGTGCCAGCAGGACATCTCAGGGATCGGCCGGGGAGCTGTTTTTT
NA	TRBV19	TRBD1	TRBJ2-3	CASSTGTGSSDTQYF	TGTGCCAGTAGTACCGGGACAGGGTCGTCAGATACGCAGTATTTT
NA	TRBV11-2	NA	TRBJ1-1	CASSGARRAHTEAFF	TGTGCCAGCAGTGGGGCCCGGAGGGCGCACACTGAAGCTTTCTTT
NA	TRBV5-1	NA	TRBJ1-1	CASSLWALGARDTEAFF	TGCGCCAGCAGCTTGTGGGCGCTAGGGGCGAGGGACACTGAAGCTTTCTTT
NA	TRBV27	NA	TRBJ2-3	CASSPGDRTDTQYF	TGTGCCAGCAGCCCTGGGGACCGCACAGATACGCAGTATTTT
once	TRBV10-3	NA	TRBJ1-6	CAVRGGTRDSPLHF	TGTGCCGTAAGGGGCGGGACGAGGGATTCACCCCTCCACTTT
NA	TRBV7-9	NA	TRBJ1-3	CASSLVIGNTIYF	TGTGCCAGCAGCTTAGTCATCGGAAACACCATATATTTT
NA	TRBV2	TRBD1	TRBJ2-7	CASNEGAGSYEQYF	TGTGCCAGCAATGAGGGGGCAGGGTCCTACGAGCAGTACTTC
NA	TRBV5-4	NA	TRBJ2-5	CASSLASLETQYF	TGTGCCAGCAGCTTAGCCAGCTTAGAGACCCAGTACTTC
NA	TRBV5-6	NA	TRBJ1-2	CASSLGTLGYTF	TGTGCCAGCAGCTTGGGGACTCTTGGCTACACCTTC
NA	TRBV19	TRBD1	TRBJ1-5	CASSIAQGDQPQHF	TGTGCCAGTAGTATCGCCCAGGGGGATCAGCCCCAGCATTTT
NA	TRBV5-4	NA	TRBJ1-6	CASSFPEIGGWNSPLHF	TGTGCCAGCAGCTTTCCGGAGATTGGGGGTTGGAATTCACCCCTCCACTTT
NA	TRBV11-1	TRBD1	TRBJ2-7	CASSQDRDPSYEQYF	TGTGCCAGCAGCCAGGACAGGGACCCCTCCTACGAGCAGTACTTC
NA	TRBV5-1	NA	TRBJ1-3	CASSSGGSGNTIYF	TGCGCCAGCAGCTCCGGGGGCTCTGGAAACACCATATATTTT
few	TRBV28	NA	TRBJ1-5	CASSFRGPSNQPQHF	TGTGCCAGCAGTTTCCGAGGGCCAAGCAATCAGCCCCAGCATTTT
NA	TRBV5-1	TRBD1	TRBJ1-5	CASRQDRGGPQHF	TGCGCCAGCAGACAGGACAGGGGAGGGCCCCAGCATTTT
NA	TRBV15	TRBD1	TRBJ1-6	CATSRGARGYYNSPLHF	TGTGCCACCAGCAGGGGGGCCAGGGGGTACTATAATTCACCCCTCCACTTT
NA	TRBV28	TRBD1	TRBJ2-7	CASSAGTAEYF	TGTGCCAGCAGCGCCGGGACAGCGGAGTACTTC
once	TRBV13	TRBD2	TRBJ2-1	CASSLGLRLAGPNEQFF	TGTGCCAGCAGCTTAGGCCTAAGGCTAGCGGGCCCCAATGAGCAGTTCTTC